The 25 T cell receptor beta chains listed next were all sequenced from one sample in a study of chemoradiotherapy in HPV16-positive cancers. The protocol was immunoSEQ multiplex PCR, while the TCRdb copy is restricted to in-frame clones and leaves out a portion. The table includes 7,000 to 9,000 clones, 74% detected once. This specimen consisted of tumor tissue, obtained from a patient who underwent chemoradiotherapy. The receptor source for this set is a human donor with HPV-associated anogenital cancer.

The V and J genes are TRBV23-1 and TRBJ2-3; TRBD2 matches at 8 bases. TRBV23-1 is identified as an open reading frame with a role that is uncertain. The CDR3 totals 16 residues. J was trimmed by 0 bases and V by 4 bases; bases with no gene match: 6. The CDR3 loop is CASSRRGAPSTDTQYF. For the CDR3, the DNA is TGCGCCAGCAGTCGGCGGGGGGCGCCTAGCACAGATACGCAGTATTTT.

The rearrangement joins TRBV18 to TRBJ1-5; 8 nucleotides match TRBD1. CDR1 and CDR2 from the germline V gene are KGHSH and LQKENI. This CDR3 comprises 18 residues. V lost 5 bases and J lost 1; bases outside the gene matches: 13. CDR3 amino acids: CASSTVTGDAGSNQPQHF. The DNA for the CDR3 is TGTGCCAGCTCAACAGTGACAGGGGACGCGGGGAGCAATCAGCCCCAGCATTTT.

There are a few counts of this clone. The J gene is TRBJ2-7, the V gene TRBV13; perhaps TRBD2 as D (5 bases). CDR3 length: 14 residues. The germline V and J ends were trimmed by 4 bases and 0 bases, with 10 bases remaining between them. From germline, CDR1 is PRHDT and CDR2 FYEKMQ (reference sequence). CDR3 in amino acids: CASSYGLSSYEQYF. The CDR3 coding sequence is TGTGCCAGCAGCTACGGACTTAGCTCCTACGAGCAGTACTTC.

CDR3 protein: CASSPRSGSSYEQYF. The CDR3, as DNA: TGTGCCAGCAGCCCACGGTCGGGGAGCTCCTACGAGCAGTACTTC. The gene calls are TRBV7-6 and TRBJ2-7; possibly TRBD2 for D (5 bases). Trimming removed 5 bases at V and 0 bases at J, with 14 bases between. CDR1 SGHVS and CDR2 FNYEAQ come from the germline V gene. CDR3 length: 15 residues.

In this sample, this clone turned up a few times. The chain links TRBV21-1 to TRBJ1-6; TRBD1 was called by the table and not checked on the DNA. TRBV21-1 is a pseudogene. The CDR3 runs to 15 residues. Here the CDR3 reads CASSKGDNYNSPLHF. CDR3 DNA sequence: TGTGCCAGCAGCAAAGGGGACAACTATAATTCACCCCTCCACTTT.

V is TRBV6-5 and J is TRBJ1-2, with TRBD1 matching over 12 bases. The length of the CDR3 is 15 residues. V dropped 5 bases and J dropped 5; count of bases not matched to a gene: 6. In germline, CDR1 is MNHEY, CDR2 SVGAGI. CDR3 protein: CASSRGQGARYGYTF. DNA of the CDR3: TGTGCCAGCAGTAGGGGACAGGGGGCGCGGTATGGCTACACCTTC.

This chain uses TRBV29-1 with TRBJ2-3, with D uncertain. This CDR3 contains 13 residues. Trimming shortened V by 4 bases and J by 1 base, and 9 bases separated the two germline ends. Germline V gives CDR1 SQVTM, CDR2 ANQGSEA. The CDR3 DNA is TGCAGCGTTGTTTTCGATGGCACAGATACGCAGTATTTT. It translates to CSVVFDGTDTQYF.

V and J are TRBV6-5 and TRBJ2-5, with 11 nucleotides matching TRBD2. CDR1 is MNHEY, CDR2 SVGAGI, per germline. The CDR3 covers 15 residues. The V gene end was trimmed by 5 bases and the J gene end by 0 bases; junction bases not matched to a gene: 2. CDR3 sequence reads: CASSTSGGDQETQYF. In DNA, the CDR3 is TGTGCCAGCAGTACTAGCGGGGGAGACCAAGAGACCCAGTACTTC.

This rearrangement joins TRBV9 to TRBJ2-1; no reliable D call. Germline CDR1 and CDR2: SGDLS and YYNGEE. This CDR3 is built from 13 residues. Trimming cost V 0 bases and J 3 bases, with 4 bases left between them. DNA for the CDR3: TGTGCCAGCAGCGTAGAGAGCTACAATGAGCAGTTCTTC. As protein: CASSVESYNEQFF.

This rearrangement joins TRBV10-3 to TRBJ2-5; a weak D match, TRBD2 (5 bases). This CDR3 is 14 amino acids long. The germline V gene has CDR1 ENHRY and CDR2 SYGVKD. Trimming stripped 4 bases from V and 4 bases from J, with 13 bases between. The DNA of the CDR3 is TGTGCCATCAGTGTTGAACTAGGCGTAGAGACCCAGTACTTC. Protein sequence: CAISVELGVETQYF.

The CDR3 nucleotides are TGCGCCAGCAGCCCTCAGGCGGGTGGCACAGATACGCAGTATTTT. This translates into CASSPQAGGTDTQYF. The chain has TRBV5-1 and TRBJ2-3; weak D call: TRBD2 (5 bases). Germline loops: CDR1 SGHRS, CDR2 YFSETQ. The CDR3 spans 15 residues. V was cut by 4 bases and J by 1 base, with 13 bases left in between.

The V and J genes are TRBV29-1 and TRBJ1-3; 10 nucleotides agree with TRBD1. The germline CDR1 and CDR2 sequences are SQVTM and ANQGSEA. The V gene end was trimmed by 6 bases and the J gene end by 8 bases; junction bases not matched to a gene: 10. This CDR3 has 14 residues. The CDR3 region is CSVSGTGVLHTIYF. CDR3 nucleotide sequence: TGCAGCGTCTCCGGGACAGGGGTGTTGCACACCATATATTTT. The full variable domain, in which reference TRBV29-1 and TRBJ1-3 provide the parts outside the CDR3, is SAVISQKPSRDICQRGTSLTIQCQVDSQVTMMFWYRQQPGQSLTLIATANQGSEATYESGFVIDKFPISRPNLTFSTLTVSNMSPEDSSIYLCSVSGTGVLHTIYFGEGSWLTVV.

The rearrangement uses TRBV6-5 and TRBJ2-4; D unclear. The V end was cut by 5 bases, the J end by 0 bases, with 8 bases between. The CDR3 runs 14 residues. The germline gives CDR1 MNHEY, CDR2 SVGAGI. The CDR3 region is CASSQWGAKNIQYF. As DNA, the CDR3 is TGTGCCAGCAGTCAGTGGGGAGCCAAAAACATTCAGTACTTC.

The chain has TRBV5-5 and TRBJ2-7, with D possibly being TRBD1 (6 bases). The CDR3 totals 12 residues. The V and J ends lost 4 bases and 4 bases respectively, with 9 bases between them. The germline gives CDR1 SGHKS, CDR2 YYEKEE (reference sequence). The CDR3 sequence is CASSPGHYEQYF. The DNA of the CDR3 is TGTGCCAGCAGCCCGGGACATTACGAGCAGTACTTC. The whole variable domain, remainder taken from reference TRBV5-5 and TRBJ2-7, is DAGVTQSPTHLIKTRGQQVTLRCSPISGHKSVSWYQQVLGQGPQFIFQYYEKEERGRGNFPDRFSARQFPNYSSELNVNALLLGDSALYLCASSPGHYEQYFGPGTRLTVT.

J is TRBJ2-5 and V is TRBV4-1; 10 bases map to TRBD1. This CDR3 region has 15 residues. With V trimmed by 8 bases and J by 4 bases, 10 bases remained unmatched. The germline V gene encodes CDR1 MGHRA and CDR2 YSYEKL. The DNA of the CDR3 is TGCGCCAGCTCACCCTCGACAGGGGGCGCAGAGACCCAGTACTTC. Its translation: CASSPSTGGAETQYF.

This clone is labeled large. The rearrangement joins TRBV6-5 to TRBJ1-5, with D possibly matching TRBD1 (5 bases). Germline V lookup: CDR1 MNHEY, CDR2 SVGAGI. CDR3 size: 15 residues. The germline V and J ends were trimmed by 5 bases and 2 bases, with 13 bases remaining between them. CDR3: CASSPISGGNQPQHF. The CDR3 DNA follows: TGTGCCAGCAGTCCTATCTCGGGGGGCAATCAGCCCCAGCATTTT.

This clone was counted between two and nine times. The junction differs from germline at one of its ends, possibly a read error. The rearrangement links TRBV7-7 to TRBJ2-3; a possible D gene is TRBD2 (6 bases). The CDR3 length is 14 residues. CDR1 is SSHAT and CDR2 is FNYEAQ in the germline V gene (reference sequence). The CDR3 DNA follows: TGTGCTAGCAGCTTAAATCCCGGGGGAGATACGCAGTATTTT. This translates into CASSLNPGGDTQYF.

The rearrangement joins TRBV9 to TRBJ1-6, with 7 bases lining up with TRBD1. CDR1 is SGDLS and CDR2 is YYNGEE in the germline V gene. The CDR3 covers 15 residues. V lost 0 bases and J lost 6; bases outside the gene matches: 3. The CDR3 DNA sequence: TGTGCCAGCAGCGTAGAGACAGGGCCTAATTCACCCCTCCACTTT. Its protein is CASSVETGPNSPLHF. Together with reference TRBV9 and TRBJ1-6, the CDR3 gives the full variable domain: DSGVTQTPKHLITATGQRVTLRCSPRSGDLSVYWYQQSLDQGLQFLIQYYNGEERAKGNILERFSAQQFPDLHSELNLSSLELGDSALYFCASSVETGPNSPLHFGNGTRLTVT.

J is TRBJ2-6 and V is TRBV7-2; D is perhaps TRBD2 (7 bases). Trimming left V 5 bases short and J 2 bases short, with 10 bases between. The CDR3 loop spans 15 amino acids. Germline CDR1 and CDR2: SGHTA and FQGNSA. CDR3 DNA: TGTGCCAGCAGCATGGGGGGGCCTGGGGCCAACGTCCTGACTTTC. The encoded protein is CASSMGGPGANVLTF. Full variable domain (missing parts from reference TRBV7-2 and TRBJ2-6): GAGVSQSPSNKVTEKGKDVELRCDPISGHTALYWYRQSLGQGLEFLIYFQGNSAPDKSGLPSDRFSAERTGGSVSTLTIQRTQQEDSAVYLCASSMGGPGANVLTFGAGSRLTVL.

This clone was picked up one time. The chain combines TRBV19 with TRBJ2-1, with 11 bases identical to TRBD2. V lost 4 bases, J lost 7 bases, and 9 bases stayed unmatched. The CDR3 has 16 residues. The germline gives CDR1 LNHDA, CDR2 SQIVND (reference sequence). The CDR3 DNA reads TGTGCCAGTAGTACTAGCGGGGGGCTCGTGGGTAATGAGCAGTTCTTC. Protein sequence: CASSTSGGLVGNEQFF.

This clone has a single count. V usage is TRBV11-2 and J usage is TRBJ2-5, with a tentative D call TRBD1 (6 bases). Germline V gene data show CDR1 as SGHAT and CDR2 as FQNNGV. The CDR3 totals 15 residues. Trimming took 1 base from V and 1 from J, leaving 10 bases between them. The CDR3 DNA reads TGTGCCAGCAGCTTAGCAACAGGGTTCCAAGAGACCCAGTACTTC. It is translated as CASSLATGFQETQYF.

The genes are TRBV18 and TRBJ2-7, with TRBD1 identical over 12 bases. The CDR3 has 14 residues. The J segment lost 11 bases and the V segment lost 3 bases, leaving 8 bases of the junction unmatched. CDR1 and CDR2 (germline): KGHSH, LQKENI. In DNA, the CDR3 is TGTGCCAGCTCACCTCCCGGGACAGGGGGCGCAGAGTACTTC. Translating gives CASSPPGTGGAEYF.

The chain is built from TRBV25-1 and TRBJ1-1, with TRBD1 matching over 8 bases. This CDR3 has 16 amino acids. V gave up 3 bases and J gave up 0 bases; unmatched junction bases: 6. Germline values: CDR1 MGHDK, CDR2 SYGVNS. CDR3 sequence (DNA): TGTGCCAGCAGTGATTACAGGGGGACCATGAACACTGAAGCTTTCTTT. Translating gives CASSDYRGTMNTEAFF. Variable domain in full (rest from reference TRBV25-1 and TRBJ1-1): EADIYQTPRYLVIGTGKKITLECSQTMGHDKMYWYQQDPGMELHLIHYSYGVNSTEKGDLSSESTVSRIRTEHFPLTLESARPSHTSQYLCASSDYRGTMNTEAFFGQGTRLTVV.

This clone was detected only a few times. V usage is TRBV5-1 and J usage is TRBJ2-5, with 7 bases aligning to TRBD2. Germline V gene lookup returns CDR1 SGHRS and CDR2 YFSETQ. V lost 4 bases and J lost 5; bases outside the gene matches: 11. The CDR3 contains 15 residues. This chain's CDR3 is CASSRSGRGEETQYF. CDR3 bases: TGCGCCAGCAGCCGGAGTGGGAGGGGAGAGGAGACCCAGTACTTC.

The CDR3 sequence is CASSVTVYGYTF. CDR3 nucleotides: TGTGCCAGCAGTGTCACCGTCTATGGCTACACCTTC. The genes are TRBV2 and TRBJ1-2; D gene uncertain. From germline, CDR1 is SNHLY and CDR2 FYNNEI. CDR3 length: 12 amino acids. Trimming cost V 4 bases and J 4 bases, with 7 bases left between them.